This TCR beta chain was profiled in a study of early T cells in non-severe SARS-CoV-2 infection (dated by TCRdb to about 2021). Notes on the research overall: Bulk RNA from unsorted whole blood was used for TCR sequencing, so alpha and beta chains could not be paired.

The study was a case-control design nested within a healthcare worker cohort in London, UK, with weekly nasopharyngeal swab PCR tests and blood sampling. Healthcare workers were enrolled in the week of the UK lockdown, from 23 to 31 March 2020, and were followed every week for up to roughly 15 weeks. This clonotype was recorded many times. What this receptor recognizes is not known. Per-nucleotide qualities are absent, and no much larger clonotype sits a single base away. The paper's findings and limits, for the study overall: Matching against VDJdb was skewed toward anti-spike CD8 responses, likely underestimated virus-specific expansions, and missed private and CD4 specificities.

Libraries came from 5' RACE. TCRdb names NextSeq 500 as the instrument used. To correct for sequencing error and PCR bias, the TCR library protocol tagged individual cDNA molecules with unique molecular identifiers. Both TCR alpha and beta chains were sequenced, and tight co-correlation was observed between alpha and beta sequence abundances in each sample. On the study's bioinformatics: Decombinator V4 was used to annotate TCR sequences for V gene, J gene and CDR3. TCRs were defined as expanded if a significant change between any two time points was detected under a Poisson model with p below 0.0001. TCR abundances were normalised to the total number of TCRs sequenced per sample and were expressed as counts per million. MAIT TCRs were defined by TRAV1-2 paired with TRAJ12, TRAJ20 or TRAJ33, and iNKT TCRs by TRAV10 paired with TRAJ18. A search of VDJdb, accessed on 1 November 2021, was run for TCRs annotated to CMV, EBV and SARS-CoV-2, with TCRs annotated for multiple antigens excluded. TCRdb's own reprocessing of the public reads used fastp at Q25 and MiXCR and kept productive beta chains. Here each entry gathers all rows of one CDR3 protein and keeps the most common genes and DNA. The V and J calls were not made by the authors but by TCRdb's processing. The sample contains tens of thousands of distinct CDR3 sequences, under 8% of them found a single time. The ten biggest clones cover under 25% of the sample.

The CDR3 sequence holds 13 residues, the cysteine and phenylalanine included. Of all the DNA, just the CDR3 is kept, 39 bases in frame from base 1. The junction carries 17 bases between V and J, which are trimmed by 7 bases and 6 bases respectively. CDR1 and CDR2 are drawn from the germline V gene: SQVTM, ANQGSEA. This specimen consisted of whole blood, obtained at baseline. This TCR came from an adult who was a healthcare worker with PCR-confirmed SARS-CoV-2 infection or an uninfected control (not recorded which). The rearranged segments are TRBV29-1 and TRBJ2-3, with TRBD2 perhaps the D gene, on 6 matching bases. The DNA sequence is TGCAGCGCCGACCCCGGGAGCAGTGATACGCAGTATTTT. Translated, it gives CSADPGSSDTQYF.